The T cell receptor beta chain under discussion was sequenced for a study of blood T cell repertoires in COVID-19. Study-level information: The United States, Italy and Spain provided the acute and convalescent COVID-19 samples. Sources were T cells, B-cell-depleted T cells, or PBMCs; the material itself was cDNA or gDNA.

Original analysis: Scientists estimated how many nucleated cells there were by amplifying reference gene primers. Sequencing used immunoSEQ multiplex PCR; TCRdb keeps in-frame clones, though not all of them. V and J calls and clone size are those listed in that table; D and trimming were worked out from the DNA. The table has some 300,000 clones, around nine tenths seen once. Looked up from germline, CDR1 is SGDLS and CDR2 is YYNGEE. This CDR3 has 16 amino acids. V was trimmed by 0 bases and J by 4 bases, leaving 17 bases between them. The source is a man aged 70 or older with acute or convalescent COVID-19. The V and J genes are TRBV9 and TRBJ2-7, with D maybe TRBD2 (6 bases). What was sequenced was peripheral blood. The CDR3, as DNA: TGTGCCAGCAGCGTAGGGGGAGGAGGACGGATGTACGAGCAGTACTTC. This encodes CASSVGGGGRMYEQYF.